Listed below are T cell receptor beta chains from one sample, sequenced in a study of blood T cell repertoires in COVID-19. Measured with immunoSEQ multiplex PCR; TCRdb has only the in-frame clones, and not every one. The sample contains 50,000 to 65,000 clones, about nine tenths of which appear only once. The sequenced sample was peripheral blood. Every receptor here comes from an elderly woman with COVID-19, enrolled during active disease. Both conserved end residues are part of each CDR3. Each record gives: J gene, clone size, D gene, V gene, CDR3 protein, CDR3 DNA. A D gene is named only where the DNA matches it firmly. Only part of the rows carry a size: once, few, many, or a class if the clone is expanded.

>TRBJ2-2|NA|NA|TRBV25-1
CASSDTRRGTGELFF
TGTGCCAGCAGTGACACCCGCAGGGGCACCGGGGAGCTGTTTTTT
>TRBJ1-3|NA|TRBD1|TRBV19
CASEPGTGPGNTIYF
TGTGCCAGCGAACCCGGGACAGGGCCTGGAAACACCATATATTTT
>TRBJ2-5|NA|NA|TRBV5-1
CASSLDVAGAQETQYF
TGCGCCAGCAGCTTGGATGTGGCGGGGGCCCAAGAGACCCAGTACTTC
>TRBJ2-2|NA|TRBD1|TRBV3-1/TRBV3-2
CASSQQTGKSTGELFF
TGTGCCAGCAGCCAGCAGACAGGGAAGTCCACCGGGGAGCTGTTTTTT
>TRBJ1-2|NA|NA|TRBV12-3/TRBV12-4
CASSQSSSRGYTF
TGTGCCAGCAGCCAATCCTCCTCTCGCGGGTACACCTTC
>TRBJ1-4|NA|NA|TRBV3-1/TRBV3-2
CASSYRAPNEKLFF
TGTGCCAGCAGCTACAGGGCGCCTAATGAAAAACTGTTTTTT
>TRBJ2-7|NA|TRBD2|TRBV7-2
CASSLGVRGNSYEQYF
TGTGCCAGCAGCTTAGGTGTGCGGGGGAACTCCTACGAGCAGTACTTC
>TRBJ2-2|NA|TRBD1|TRBV4-2
CASSQGDSEANTGELFF
TGTGCCAGCAGCCAGGGGGACAGCGAAGCGAACACCGGGGAGCTGTTTTTT
>TRBJ2-1|NA|TRBD2|TRBV4-1
CASSQELAGDEQFF
TGCGCCAGCAGCCAAGAACTAGCGGGGGATGAGCAGTTCTTC
>TRBJ1-1|NA|NA|TRBV10-2
CASSESTPLEAFF
TGCGCCAGCAGTGAGTCGACACCGTTGGAAGCTTTCTTT
>TRBJ1-2|NA|NA|TRBV7-8
CASSPWVAVNYGYTF
TGTGCCAGCAGCCCCTGGGTAGCCGTTAACTATGGCTACACCTTC
>TRBJ2-2|NA|NA|TRBV18
CASSRTTTTTNTGELFF
TGTGCCAGCTCCCGGACTACCACTACCACGAACACCGGGGAGCTGTTTTTT
>TRBJ2-5|NA|TRBD1|TRBV11-2
CASSFRDSQTQYF
TGTGCCAGCAGCTTCCGGGACAGCCAGACCCAGTACTTC
>TRBJ1-1|NA|TRBD1|TRBV6-2/TRBV6-3
CASSYSTGSEAFF
TGTGCCAGCAGTTACTCGACAGGGTCTGAAGCTTTCTTT
>TRBJ2-2|NA|NA|TRBV27
CASRRVDTGELFF
TGTGCCAGCAGGAGGGTGGACACCGGGGAGCTGTTTTTT
>TRBJ2-3|NA|NA|TRBV6-5
CASRMGGQRTDTQYF
TGTGCCAGCAGGATGGGGGGTCAGAGGACAGATACGCAGTATTTT
>TRBJ1-2|few|TRBD1|TRBV5-1
CASSKWTGGNYGYTF
TGCGCCAGCAGCAAGTGGACAGGGGGCAACTATGGCTACACCTTC
>TRBJ1-2|NA|NA|TRBV11-2
CASSLDMGREGYTF
TGTGCCAGCAGCTTAGATATGGGCAGGGAAGGCTACACCTTC
>TRBJ1-2|NA|TRBD1|TRBV11-3
CASSLDEPGQGRGYGYTF
TGTGCCAGCAGCTTAGACGAACCAGGACAGGGGAGGGGCTATGGCTACACCTTC
>TRBJ2-2|few|TRBD2|TRBV7-6
CASSALGREGTGELFF
TGTGCCAGCAGCGCCCTTGGGAGGGAGGGGACCGGGGAGCTGTTTTTT
>TRBJ1-1|once|TRBD1|TRBV19
CASNRGGGTEAFF
TGTGCCAGCAATAGAGGGGGCGGCACTGAAGCTTTCTTT
>TRBJ1-2|NA|TRBD1|TRBV10-2
CASSLTGDYGYTF
TGCGCCAGCAGCTTGACAGGGGACTATGGCTACACCTTC
>TRBJ1-5|NA|NA|TRBV6-2/TRBV6-3
CASSYSMADQPQHF
TGTGCCAGCAGTTACTCGATGGCGGATCAGCCCCAGCATTTT
>TRBJ1-5|NA|NA|TRBV30
CAWTAGLGQPQHF
TGTGCCTGGACCGCGGGACTAGGACAGCCCCAGCATTTT
>TRBJ1-1|few|NA|TRBV7-2
CASSRDAGGYTEAFF
TGTGCCAGCAGCCGTGACGCAGGAGGGTACACTGAAGCTTTCTTT
>TRBJ2-5|NA|TRBD2|TRBV5-1
CATSLAGVQETQYF
TGCGCCACCTCGTTAGCGGGGGTACAAGAGACCCAGTACTTC
>TRBJ1-1|NA|NA|TRBV19
CASRTTLNTEAFF
TGTGCCAGTAGGACGACACTGAACACTGAAGCTTTCTTT
>TRBJ2-5|NA|TRBD2|TRBV3-1/TRBV3-2
CASSQLLAGVQETQYF
TGTGCCAGCAGCCAACTGCTAGCGGGGGTCCAAGAGACCCAGTACTTC
>TRBJ2-7|NA|NA|TRBV19
CASTGAESSYEQYF
TGTGCCAGTACAGGGGCGGAAAGCTCCTACGAGCAGTACTTC
>TRBJ2-3|NA|NA|TRBV7-6
CASSDAGTHTFASTDTQYF
TGTGCCAGCAGCGACGCCGGGACACATACTTTTGCTAGCACAGATACGCAGTATTTT
>TRBJ1-5|NA|NA|TRBV2
CASSFGRENQPQHF
TGTGCCAGCAGCTTTGGCAGGGAAAATCAGCCCCAGCATTTT
>TRBJ2-1|NA|TRBD1|TRBV2
CASRLHSGTGKRNEQFF
TGTGCCAGCAGATTACACAGTGGGACAGGGAAAAGGAATGAGCAGTTCTTC
>TRBJ2-1|NA|TRBD2|TRBV10-3
CAISESGGDYNEQFF
TGTGCCATCAGTGAGTCGGGAGGGGATTACAATGAGCAGTTCTTC
>TRBJ1-5|NA|NA|TRBV27
CASSAHNQPQHF
TGTGCCAGCAGTGCTCACAACCAGCCCCAGCATTTT
>TRBJ2-1|NA|NA|TRBV5-4
CASGYAAGNNEQFF
TGTGCCAGCGGTTACGCCGCGGGAAACAATGAGCAGTTCTTC
>TRBJ1-3|NA|NA|TRBV3-1/TRBV3-2
CASSQVDRGIYF
TGTGCCAGCAGCCAAGTGGACCGGGGCATATATTTT
>TRBJ1-6|few|TRBD1|TRBV5-6
CASAGQGVRSPLHF
TGTGCCAGCGCAGGACAGGGGGTCCGTTCACCCCTCCACTTT
>TRBJ2-7|few|NA|TRBV10-3
CAISESTFEQYF
TGTGCCATCAGTGAGTCCACATTCGAGCAGTACTTC
>TRBJ2-7|once|TRBD2|TRBV5-4
CASSIGTSGGPYEQYF
TGTGCCAGCAGCATAGGGACTAGCGGGGGCCCATACGAGCAGTACTTC
>TRBJ1-1|NA|NA|TRBV6-5
CASSNTGLNTEAFF
TGTGCCAGCAGCAACACAGGGCTGAACACTGAAGCTTTCTTT
>TRBJ1-1|NA|NA|TRBV29-1
CSVEFWGGRAFF
TGCAGCGTTGAATTTTGGGGGGGCAGGGCTTTCTTT
>TRBJ1-1|NA|TRBD1|TRBV5-1
CASSYLTGVGTEAFF
TGCGCCAGCAGCTACCTAACAGGGGTCGGGACTGAAGCTTTCTTT
>TRBJ2-2|NA|TRBD2|TRBV5-1
CASSFQRGGSGELFF
TGCGCCAGCAGCTTTCAGCGGGGGGGCTCCGGGGAGCTGTTTTTT
>TRBJ2-2|NA|NA|TRBV5-8
CASSLDQGHRELFF
TGTGCCAGCAGCTTGGACCAGGGCCACCGGGAGCTGTTTTTT
>TRBJ2-5|NA|NA|TRBV7-2
CASSFQGGQETQYF
TGTGCCAGCAGCTTCCAGGGGGGACAAGAGACCCAGTACTTC
>TRBJ1-2|NA|TRBD1|TRBV10-1
CASSESNRGHGYTF
TGCGCCAGCAGTGAGTCGAACAGGGGGCATGGCTACACCTTC
>TRBJ2-7|NA|NA|TRBV3-1/TRBV3-2
CASSQLSDTYEQYF
TGTGCCAGCAGCCAATTGTCAGATACCTACGAGCAGTACTTC
>TRBJ1-6|NA|TRBD1|TRBV6-4
CASSRRAGGSDNSPLHF
TGTGCCAGCAGTCGTAGAGCAGGGGGCTCTGATAATTCACCCCTCCACTTT
>TRBJ1-6|NA|NA|TRBV3-1/TRBV3-2
CASSPRSYNSPLHF
TGTGCCAGCAGCCCGCGGTCCTATAATTCACCCCTCCACTTT
>TRBJ2-3|NA|NA|TRBV27
CASSPDRRRADTQYF
TGTGCCAGCAGCCCGGACAGACGTCGGGCAGATACGCAGTATTTT
>TRBJ2-7|NA|TRBD1|TRBV9
CASSPQQGAYEQYF
TGTGCCAGCAGCCCCCAACAGGGGGCCTACGAGCAGTACTTC
>TRBJ1-2|NA|NA|TRBV6-5
CASSYSTVHGYTF
TGTGCCAGCAGTTACTCTACAGTGCACGGCTACACCTTC
>TRBJ2-1|NA|TRBD1|TRBV24-1
CATKTGGEYNEQFF
TGTGCCACAAAAACAGGGGGCGAGTACAATGAGCAGTTCTTC
>TRBJ2-3|NA|TRBD2|TRBV2
CASRGVAGNTDTQYF
TGTGCCAGCAGGGGGGTAGCGGGGAACACAGATACGCAGTATTTT
>TRBJ1-1|NA|TRBD1|TRBV5-5
CASQETGVANEAFF
TGTGCCAGCCAAGAAACAGGGGTGGCAAATGAAGCTTTCTTT
>TRBJ2-7|NA|NA|TRBV7-9
CASSLDNYEQYF
TGTGCCAGCAGCCTCGACAATTACGAGCAGTACTTC
>TRBJ2-3|NA|NA|TRBV15
CATSRGGIPSTDTQYF
TGTGCCACCAGCAGAGGAGGGATACCTTCCACAGATACGCAGTATTTT
>TRBJ1-2|NA|TRBD1|TRBV7-9
CASSLGGQGDGYTF
TGTGCCAGCAGCTTAGGCGGACAGGGGGATGGCTACACCTTC
>TRBJ1-1|NA|NA|TRBV27
CASSLIQGNTEAFF
TGTGCCAGCAGTTTGATACAGGGGAACACTGAAGCTTTCTTT
>TRBJ1-3|large|NA|TRBV13
CASSYTTGIHGNTIYF
TGTGCCAGCAGCTATACGACAGGAATCCATGGAAACACCATATATTTT